This T cell receptor (beta chain) emerged from a study of T cells in Graves' hyperthyroidism and ophthalmopathy. Study results and limitations: Expanded thyroid clonotypes (above 0.001) were mostly also found in blood. A model using 13 V-J features told ophthalmopathy apart from stable hyperthyroidism.

Of note for this clonotype: The antigen is unknown.

What was amplified from RNA transcripts were TCR beta CDR3 regions. The HTBI set primed first-round TCR CDR3 RT-PCR. MiXCR, applied by TCRdb to the multiplex PCR reads, yields one record per CDR3 protein. The sample consists of about 210,000 distinct CDR3 sequences, approximately 17% of them appearing once. The ends were cut back, 4 bases at V and 0 bases at J, with 7 bases in the middle. Looked up from germline, CDR1 is SNHLY and CDR2 is FYNNEI. This CDR3 region has 14 residues. Sequencing was performed on blood. The rearrangement links TRBV2 to TRBJ2-4; unclear D gene. The clonotype comes from a middle-aged man with Graves' hyperthyroidism. The CDR3 coding sequence is TGTGCCAGCAGTGCGGGCCTAGCCAAAAACATTCAGTACTTC. It specifies CASSAGLAKNIQYF.